The 32 T cell receptor beta chains listed next were all sequenced from one sample in a study of T cells after posttransplantation cyclophosphamide. Treatment was busulfan-fludarabine conditioning, a marrow graft, and cyclophosphamide on days +3 and +4. Using immunoSEQ multiplex PCR, the repertoire was profiled, and TCRdb retains in-frame clones only, with some absent. The profile shows roughly 20,000 clones, under 80% of them singletons. Sequencing used PBMCs, obtained after an allogeneic stem cell transplant with post-transplant cyclophosphamide. All receptors come from a male patient aged 25-45 years who received an allogeneic stem cell transplant from a related donor, was CMV-positive, and had acute GVHD only. The graft donor may have contributed some T cells.

This chain connects TRBV5-1 to TRBJ2-3, with 11 nucleotides matching TRBD1. V shed 7 bases, J shed 2 bases, and the junction held 3 bases outside the gene matches. Per germline, CDR1 SGHRS and CDR2 YFSETQ. This CDR3 is 14 amino acids long. The DNA for the CDR3 is TGCGCCAGCGGGGGACAGGGGGTCACAGATACGCAGTATTTT. Residues: CASGGQGVTDTQYF.

The chain has TRBV5-1 and TRBJ2-3, with a tentative D call TRBD2 (5 bases). Trimming left V 4 bases short and J 4 bases short, with 13 bases between. This CDR3 has 14 amino acids. Germline assignment: CDR1 SGHRS and CDR2 YFSETQ. The CDR3 DNA reads as TGCGCCAGCAGCCTATCTCCGGGGTCAGATACGCAGTATTTT. It codes for CASSLSPGSDTQYF.

V is TRBV2 and J is TRBJ2-5; 8 positions agree with TRBD1. V shed 2 bases, J shed 3 bases, and the junction held 17 bases outside the gene matches. This CDR3 is built from 19 residues. CDR1 SNHLY and CDR2 FYNNEI come from the germline V gene. In DNA form, the CDR3 reads TGTGCCAGCAGTGAAAGAGGGCCAGGGGGCTACTTTGAGGAAGAGACCCAGTACTTC. It encodes CASSERGPGGYFEEETQYF.

This clone was seen once. This chain joins TRBV30 and TRBJ1-6; D remains unclear. Germline CDR1 reads GTSNPN; CDR2 reads SVGIG (reference sequence). V lost 0 bases, J lost 3 bases, and 12 bases lay in between. There are 16 residues in the CDR3. DNA of the CDR3: TGTGCCTGGAGTGTTCTCGTACGGAGCTATAATTCACCCCTCCACTTT. It encodes CAWSVLVRSYNSPLHF.

The chain uses TRBV7-9 and TRBJ2-3; 13 nucleotides line up with TRBD2. The germline CDR1 and CDR2 sequences are SEHNR and FQNEAQ (reference sequence). Losses at the gene ends were 5 bases for V and 7 bases for J; bases not matched to a gene: 6. CDR3 length: 15 residues. The CDR3 protein is CASSTTSGGAHTQYF. CDR3 coding DNA: TGTGCCAGCAGCACTACTAGCGGGGGGGCACATACGCAGTATTTT.

This clone was seen a handful of times. The chain has TRBV4-3 and TRBJ1-5; D gene uncertain. The V end lost 0 bases, the J end lost 2 bases, and 14 bases lay between the germline ends. The CDR3 totals 17 residues. From germline, CDR1 is LGHNA and CDR2 YSLEER. The CDR3 nucleotides are TGCGCCAGCAGCCAAGATTATCAGGTCCTCGGCAATCAGCCCCAGCATTTT. Protein sequence: CASSQDYQVLGNQPQHF.

This chain connects TRBV19 to TRBJ1-6, with D possibly being TRBD1 (5 bases). Germline CDR1 and CDR2: LNHDA and SQIVND (reference sequence). The CDR3 is 14 amino acids. V was trimmed by 5 bases and J by 6 bases, leaving 11 bases between them. The CDR3 nucleotides read TGTGCCAGTAGTCCCAGGGCTGGTAATTCACCCCTCCACTTT. Amino acids: CASSPRAGNSPLHF.

The V gene is TRBV5-1, the J gene TRBJ1-1; no firm D call. Germline V gene lookup returns CDR1 SGHRS and CDR2 YFSETQ. V shed 0 bases and J shed 1 base, with 10 bases lying between them. The CDR3 sequence is 15 residues long. The CDR3 DNA sequence: TGCGCCAGCAGCTTGGGCGGGTCAGGGAACACTGAAGCTTTCTTT. Its translation: CASSLGGSGNTEAFF.

V and J are TRBV5-6 and TRBJ1-1; tentative D call: TRBD1 (5 bases). This CDR3 region has 16 residues. The V gene's germline CDR1 is SGHDT and CDR2 YYEEEE. Deletions cut 4 bases from V and 3 bases from J, with 19 bases between. The DNA of the CDR3 is TGTGCCAGCAGCCTGGGACCAGGGAGGTCCCACACTGAAGCTTTCTTT. Translating gives CASSLGPGRSHTEAFF.

The chain employs TRBV7-2 and TRBJ2-3; 9 bases agree with TRBD1. J was trimmed by 2 bases and V by 5 bases; bases with no gene match: 5. The CDR3 has 15 amino acids. Germline V gene lookup returns CDR1 SGHTA and CDR2 FQGNSA. The CDR3: CASSPGQGFTDTQYF. The CDR3 DNA sequence: TGTGCCAGCAGCCCAGGACAGGGGTTCACAGATACGCAGTATTTT.

This clone was seen once. The genes are TRBV9 and TRBJ2-5; 13 positions agree with TRBD2. The CDR3 is made up of 16 amino acids. Germline loops: CDR1 SGDLS, CDR2 YYNGEE. After removal of 4 bases from V and 2 bases from J, the junction contained 5 bases not matched to a gene. CDR3 coding DNA: TGTGCCAGCAGCTCGGGACTAGCGGGGATACAAGAGACCCAGTACTTC. Residues: CASSSGLAGIQETQYF.

The chain recombines TRBV11-2 with TRBJ1-5; 7 bases map to TRBD1. Germline trimming cut 5 bases from V and 15 bases from J; bases unmatched to any gene: 22. The CDR3 consists of 16 residues. Germline V gene data show CDR1 as SGHAT and CDR2 as FQNNGV. CDR3 residues: CASSQDLGQAFSPLHF. For the CDR3, the DNA is TGTGCCAGCAGCCAAGATCTCGGACAGGCCTTCTCTCCCTTGCATTTT.

The V and J genes are TRBV5-1 and TRBJ1-2; D is unresolved. The CDR3 extends over 13 amino acids. Trimming took 4 bases from V and 3 from J, leaving 10 bases between them. Germline CDR1 SGHRS, CDR2 YFSETQ. The CDR3 reads CASSPDGDYGYTF. The CDR3 bases are TGCGCCAGCAGCCCGGACGGGGACTATGGCTACACCTTC.

The genes are TRBV2 and TRBJ2-1, with TRBD2 matching over 12 bases. CDR1 is SNHLY and CDR2 is FYNNEI in the germline V gene. After removal of 6 bases from V and 2 bases from J, the junction contained 8 bases not matched to a gene. The CDR3 length is 17 residues. Here the CDR3 reads CASRDVLAGGTYNEQFF. The CDR3 nucleotides read TGTGCCAGCAGAGATGTACTAGCGGGGGGAACCTACAATGAGCAGTTCTTC.

The chain recombines TRBV28 with TRBJ1-2, with 9 bases aligning to TRBD1. The germline V gene has CDR1 MDHEN and CDR2 SYDVKM. Losses at the gene ends were 4 bases for V and 5 bases for J; bases not matched to a gene: 5. This CDR3 spans 14 amino acids. The DNA for the CDR3 is TGTGCCAGCAGTTCCCCTGGACAGGGGTATGGCTACACCTTC. Protein sequence: CASSSPGQGYGYTF.

This clone was detected only once. The CDR3 sequence: CASGAGNTEAFF. The CDR3 coding sequence is TGTGCCAGCGGAGCGGGGAACACTGAAGCTTTCTTT. V is TRBV6-6 and J is TRBJ1-1; no clear D. V was pared by 8 bases and J by 1 base, with 8 bases between. The CDR3 length is 12 residues. CDR1 and CDR2 (germline): MNHNY, SVGAGI (reference sequence).

This chain uses TRBV7-2 with TRBJ2-7, with 7 nucleotides matching TRBD1. This CDR3 has 16 residues. The V segment lost 1 base and the J segment 0 bases; nucleotides outside the gene matches: 6. Germline CDR1 and CDR2: SGHTA and FQGNSA. The CDR3 nucleotides read TGTGCCAGCAGCTTAGGGACAGGACGTATCTCCTACGAGCAGTACTTC. Protein: CASSLGTGRISYEQYF.

This chain connects TRBV7-8 to TRBJ2-3; TRBD2 matches at 10 bases. CDR1 SGHVS and CDR2 FQNEAQ come from the germline V gene. The CDR3 is 18 residues long. V lost 3 bases and J lost 1; bases outside the gene matches: 10. The CDR3 nucleotides are TGTGCCAGCAGCTTTCTCTCCAGCGGGGGGGCCGGCACAGATACGCAGTATTTT. It encodes CASSFLSSGGAGTDTQYF.

The CDR3 bases are TGTGCCAGCAAAGCAGCGATTAAAGAGACCCAGTACTTC. Protein sequence: CASKAAIKETQYF. This rearrangement joins TRBV5-4 to TRBJ2-5, with D hard to call. Trimming removed 6 bases from V and 3 bases from J, with 12 bases in between. CDR1 is SGHNT and CDR2 is YYREEE in the germline V gene (reference sequence). CDR3 length equals 13 residues.

The V and J genes are TRBV5-1 and TRBJ2-3, with D possibly being TRBD1 (6 bases). This CDR3 is built from 15 residues. Trimming shortened V by 4 bases and J by 1 base, and 13 bases separated the two germline ends. The germline V gene has CDR1 SGHRS and CDR2 YFSETQ. CDR3 nucleotides: TGCGCCAGCAGCGCACAGGGAGTGGGCACAGATACGCAGTATTTT. This translates into CASSAQGVGTDTQYF. Based on the CDR3 plus reference TRBV5-1 and TRBJ2-3, the full variable domain is KAGVTQTPRYLIKTRGQQVTLSCSPISGHRSVSWYQQTPGQGLQFLFEYFSETQRNKGNFPGRFSGRQFSNSRSEMNVSTLELGDSALYLCASSAQGVGTDTQYFGPGTRLTVL.

The rearrangement uses TRBV27 and TRBJ1-1; no clear D. This CDR3 region has 15 residues. Germline-derived CDR1 and CDR2 are MNHEY and SMNVEV (reference sequence). The V end lost 2 bases, the J end lost 1 base, and 11 bases lay between the germline ends. The CDR3 protein is CASSLVSRGNTEAFF. The CDR3, as DNA: TGTGCCAGCAGTTTAGTTTCACGGGGGAACACTGAAGCTTTCTTT.

The gene calls are TRBV10-3 and TRBJ1-4; no firm D call. Germline CDR1 and CDR2: ENHRY and SYGVKD. The V gene lost 7 bases and the J gene lost 0 bases, with 6 bases spanning the gap. This CDR3 has 13 residues. The chain's CDR3 is CAIKQTTNEKLFF. The CDR3 DNA sequence: TGTGCCATCAAACAAACAACTAATGAAAAACTGTTTTTT.

CDR3 in DNA: TGTGCCAGCAGCGTAGACCCAGGCTCCACCTACGAGCAGTACTTC. The encoded protein is CASSVDPGSTYEQYF. The chain carries TRBV9 and TRBJ2-7; unclear D gene. This CDR3 has 15 amino acids. Trimming shortened V by 0 bases and J by 2 bases, and 12 bases separated the two germline ends. Germline V CDR1 and CDR2: SGDLS, YYNGEE.

This clone was recorded only once. The V and J genes are TRBV19 and TRBJ1-5, with TRBD1 matching over 7 bases. There are 17 residues in the CDR3. After removal of 3 bases from V and 2 bases from J, the junction contained 10 bases not matched to a gene. The V gene's germline CDR1 is LNHDA and CDR2 SQIVND (reference sequence). CDR3: CASSILLSQGGNQPQHF. CDR3 nucleotide sequence: TGTGCCAGTAGTATTCTTCTCTCGCAGGGGGGCAATCAGCCCCAGCATTTT.

This chain links TRBV7-8 with TRBJ1-2, with 8 bases that match TRBD1. CDR1 is SGHVS, CDR2 FQNEAQ, per germline. The CDR3 is 14 amino acids. V lost 5 bases to trimming and J lost 7 bases; unmatched junction nucleotides: 9. The CDR3 region is CASSIDRGTVGYTF. The CDR3 DNA sequence: TGTGCCAGCAGCATCGACAGGGGAACGGTTGGCTACACCTTC.

The chain employs TRBV5-1 and TRBJ2-7; 7 bases align to TRBD1. Trimming took 0 bases from V and 12 from J; bases not matched to a gene: 12. The CDR3 has 14 residues. Germline values: CDR1 SGHRS, CDR2 YFSETQ. The CDR3 sequence: CASSLDRGEGLWYF. In nucleotides, the CDR3 is TGCGCCAGCAGCTTGGACAGGGGTGAAGGGTTGTGGTACTTC.

V is TRBV29-1 and J is TRBJ1-2, with 7 bases identical to TRBD1. CDR1 and CDR2 (germline): SQVTM, ANQGSEA. The CDR3 is 11 amino acids. V dropped 7 bases and J dropped 6; count of bases not matched to a gene: 5. CDR3 loop: CSARTGDGYTF. Written as DNA, the CDR3 is TGCAGCGCCCGTACAGGGGATGGCTACACCTTC.

The chain links TRBV5-1 to TRBJ2-7; 10 positions match TRBD1. V lost 0 bases, J lost 4 bases, and 4 bases stayed unmatched. CDR1 and CDR2 (germline): SGHRS, YFSETQ. CDR3 length equals 15 residues. The CDR3: CASSLGQGAQYEQYF. Here the CDR3 DNA reads TGCGCCAGCAGCTTGGGACAGGGGGCTCAATACGAGCAGTACTTC.

The rearrangement joins TRBV6-1 to TRBJ2-3; D perhaps matches TRBD1 (6 bases). CDR1 and CDR2 (germline): MNHNS, SASEGT. This CDR3 has 15 amino acids. Trimming took off 2 bases at V and 3 bases at J, with 12 bases between the two ends. The CDR3 DNA is TGTGCCAGCAGTGAACAGGGGCAGGGAACAGATACGCAGTATTTT. Amino acid sequence: CASSEQGQGTDTQYF.

This rearrangement joins TRBV5-1 to TRBJ2-3, with 10 bases matching TRBD2. The CDR3 is 16 amino acids. Trimming took 6 bases from V and 1 from J; bases not matched to a gene: 8. Germline CDR1 and CDR2: SGHRS and YFSETQ. In DNA form, the CDR3 reads TGCGCCAGCACCCCTTTCCTAGCGGGGGGCACAGATACGCAGTATTTT. Its translation is CASTPFLAGGTDTQYF.

This chain connects TRBV2 to TRBJ1-2; D gene uncertain. With 1 base removed from V and 3 bases from J, the gap between germline ends came to 12 bases. In germline, CDR1 is SNHLY, CDR2 FYNNEI. The CDR3 runs 15 residues. The chain's CDR3 is CASSEEHGRYYGYTF. Here the CDR3 DNA reads TGTGCCAGCAGTGAAGAGCACGGGAGATACTATGGCTACACCTTC.

The gene calls are TRBV4-3 and TRBJ1-2; a weak D match, TRBD1 (5 bases). V dropped 0 bases and J dropped 7 bases, with 15 bases sitting between them. The germline V gene has CDR1 LGHNA and CDR2 YSLEER. This CDR3 has 15 residues. CDR3 loop: CASSQDLGGRPGYTF. The CDR3 nucleotides read TGCGCCAGCAGCCAAGATCTCGGGGGAAGGCCTGGCTACACCTTC.